The source of this TCR beta chain is a study of T cells in Graves' hyperthyroidism and ophthalmopathy. Study-wide results and caveats: The model forecast ophthalmopathy, anticipating it by a median about 7 months before onset.

Amplification targeted TCR beta CDR3 regions from RNA transcripts. The primer set for the first-round RT-PCR of the TCR CDR3 was HTBI. MiXCR, applied by TCRdb to the multiplex PCR reads, yields one record per CDR3 protein. The repertoire has 560,000 or so distinct CDR3 sequences, 35% to 55% of them found once; the top ten carry 8.2%. Looked up from germline, CDR1 is ENHRY and CDR2 is SYGVKD. With 0 bases removed from V and 2 bases from J, the gap between germline ends came to 4 bases. The CDR3 consists of 13 residues. Clinicians diagnosed patients from clinical symptoms, serum thyroxine and TRAb, thyroid ultrasound and orbital computed tomography. This clonotype was detected ten times or more. Its specificity is not known.

Sequencing was done on a sample of peripheral blood or thyroid tissue (not recorded which). The genes are TRBV10-3 and TRBJ1-2; no firm D call. The TCR was taken from a woman under 30 with Graves' hyperthyroidism. The CDR3: CAISESENYGYTF. In nucleotides, the CDR3 is TGTGCCATCAGTGAGTCAGAGAACTATGGCTACACCTTC.